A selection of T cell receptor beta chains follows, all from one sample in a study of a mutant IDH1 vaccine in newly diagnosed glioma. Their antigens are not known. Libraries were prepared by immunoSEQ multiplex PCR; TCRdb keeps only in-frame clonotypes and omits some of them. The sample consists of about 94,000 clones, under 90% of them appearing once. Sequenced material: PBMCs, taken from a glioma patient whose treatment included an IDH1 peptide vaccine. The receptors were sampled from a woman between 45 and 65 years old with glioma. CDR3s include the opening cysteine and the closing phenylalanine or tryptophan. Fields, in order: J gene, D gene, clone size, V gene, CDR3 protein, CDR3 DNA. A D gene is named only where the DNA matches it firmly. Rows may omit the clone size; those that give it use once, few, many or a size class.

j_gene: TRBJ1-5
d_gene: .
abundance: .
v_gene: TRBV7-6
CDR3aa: CASSLWRQPQHF
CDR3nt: TGTGCCAGCAGCTTATGGCGGCAGCCCCAGCATTTT

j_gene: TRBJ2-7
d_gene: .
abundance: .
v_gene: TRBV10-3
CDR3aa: CAISEVRGPSGQQYF
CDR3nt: TGTGCCATCAGTGAGGTACGGGGACCCTCTGGGCAGCAGTACTTC

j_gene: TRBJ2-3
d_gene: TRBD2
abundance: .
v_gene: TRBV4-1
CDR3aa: CASSQGRRLAGGPRSDTQYF
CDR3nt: TGCGCCAGCAGCCAAGGCCGCCGACTAGCGGGAGGGCCTAGGTCAGATACGCAGTATTTT

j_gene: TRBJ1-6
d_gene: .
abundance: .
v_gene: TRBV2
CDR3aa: CASSEVRAYNSPLHF
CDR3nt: TGTGCCAGCAGTGAAGTACGGGCCTATAATTCACCCCTCCACTTT

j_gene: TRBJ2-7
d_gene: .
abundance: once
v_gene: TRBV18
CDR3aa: CASSIGSRSYEQYF
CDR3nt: TGTGCCAGCTCGATTGGTTCGAGGTCCTACGAGCAGTACTTC

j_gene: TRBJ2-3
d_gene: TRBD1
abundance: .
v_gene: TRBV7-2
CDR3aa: CASSLTGAQYF
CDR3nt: TGTGCCAGCAGCTTAACAGGGGCGCAGTATTTT

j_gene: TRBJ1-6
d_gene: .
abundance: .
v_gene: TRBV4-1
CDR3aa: CASSHPLRDNSPLHF
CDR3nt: TGCGCCAGCAGCCACCCACTCCGGGACAATTCACCCCTCCACTTT

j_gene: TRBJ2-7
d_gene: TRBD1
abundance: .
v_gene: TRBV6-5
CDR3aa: CATSRDRGPYEQYF
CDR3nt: TGTGCCACCTCCCGGGACAGGGGGCCCTACGAGCAGTACTTC

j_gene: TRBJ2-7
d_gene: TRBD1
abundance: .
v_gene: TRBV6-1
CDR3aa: CASSEYEGAMGEQYF
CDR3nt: TGTGCCAGCAGTGAATATGAGGGGGCGATGGGCGAGCAGTACTTC

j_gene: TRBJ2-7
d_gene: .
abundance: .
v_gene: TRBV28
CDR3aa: CASSLNSPYEQYF
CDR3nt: TGTGCCAGCAGTTTAAACAGTCCCTACGAGCAGTACTTC

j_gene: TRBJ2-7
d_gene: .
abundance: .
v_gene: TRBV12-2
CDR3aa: CASRRRLGYEQYF
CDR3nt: TGTGCAAGTCGCCGCCGACTGGGCTACGAGCAGTACTTC

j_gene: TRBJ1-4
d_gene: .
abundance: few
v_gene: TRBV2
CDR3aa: CASSAQGAGNEKLFF
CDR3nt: TGTGCCAGCAGCGCCCAGGGTGCAGGAAATGAAAAACTGTTTTTT

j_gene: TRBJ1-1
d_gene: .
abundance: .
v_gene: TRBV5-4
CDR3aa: CASSPAKVSHTEAFF
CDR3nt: TGTGCCAGCAGCCCTGCGAAGGTCTCCCACACTGAAGCTTTCTTT

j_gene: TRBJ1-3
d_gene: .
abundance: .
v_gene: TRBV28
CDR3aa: CASSSPGGGSGNTIYF
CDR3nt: TGTGCCAGCAGTTCCCCCGGGGGGGGATCTGGAAACACCATATATTTT

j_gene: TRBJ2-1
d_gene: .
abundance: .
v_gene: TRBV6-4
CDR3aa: CASSGRGEQFF
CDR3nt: TGTGCCAGCAGTGGGCGAGGCGAGCAGTTCTTC

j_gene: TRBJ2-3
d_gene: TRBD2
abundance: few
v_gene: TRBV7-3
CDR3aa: CASSATGTSGRTDTQYF
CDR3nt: TGTGCCAGCAGCGCTACAGGGACTAGCGGTCGAACAGATACGCAGTATTTT

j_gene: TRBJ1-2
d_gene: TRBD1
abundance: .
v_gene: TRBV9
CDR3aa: CASSVAGTEYGYTF
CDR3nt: TGTGCCAGCAGCGTAGCCGGGACAGAATATGGCTACACCTTC